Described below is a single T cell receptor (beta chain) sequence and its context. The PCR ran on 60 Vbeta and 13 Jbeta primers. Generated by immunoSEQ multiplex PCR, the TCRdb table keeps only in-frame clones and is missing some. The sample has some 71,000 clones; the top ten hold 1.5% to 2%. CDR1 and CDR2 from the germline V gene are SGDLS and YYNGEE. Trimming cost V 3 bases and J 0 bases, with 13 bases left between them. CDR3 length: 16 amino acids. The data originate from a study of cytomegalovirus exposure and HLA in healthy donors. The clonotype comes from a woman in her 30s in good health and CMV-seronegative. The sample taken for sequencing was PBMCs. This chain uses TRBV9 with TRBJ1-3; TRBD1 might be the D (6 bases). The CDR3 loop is CASSAPTGSSGNTIYF. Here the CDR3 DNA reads TGTGCCAGCAGCGCGCCAACAGGGTCCTCTGGAAACACCATATATTTT.